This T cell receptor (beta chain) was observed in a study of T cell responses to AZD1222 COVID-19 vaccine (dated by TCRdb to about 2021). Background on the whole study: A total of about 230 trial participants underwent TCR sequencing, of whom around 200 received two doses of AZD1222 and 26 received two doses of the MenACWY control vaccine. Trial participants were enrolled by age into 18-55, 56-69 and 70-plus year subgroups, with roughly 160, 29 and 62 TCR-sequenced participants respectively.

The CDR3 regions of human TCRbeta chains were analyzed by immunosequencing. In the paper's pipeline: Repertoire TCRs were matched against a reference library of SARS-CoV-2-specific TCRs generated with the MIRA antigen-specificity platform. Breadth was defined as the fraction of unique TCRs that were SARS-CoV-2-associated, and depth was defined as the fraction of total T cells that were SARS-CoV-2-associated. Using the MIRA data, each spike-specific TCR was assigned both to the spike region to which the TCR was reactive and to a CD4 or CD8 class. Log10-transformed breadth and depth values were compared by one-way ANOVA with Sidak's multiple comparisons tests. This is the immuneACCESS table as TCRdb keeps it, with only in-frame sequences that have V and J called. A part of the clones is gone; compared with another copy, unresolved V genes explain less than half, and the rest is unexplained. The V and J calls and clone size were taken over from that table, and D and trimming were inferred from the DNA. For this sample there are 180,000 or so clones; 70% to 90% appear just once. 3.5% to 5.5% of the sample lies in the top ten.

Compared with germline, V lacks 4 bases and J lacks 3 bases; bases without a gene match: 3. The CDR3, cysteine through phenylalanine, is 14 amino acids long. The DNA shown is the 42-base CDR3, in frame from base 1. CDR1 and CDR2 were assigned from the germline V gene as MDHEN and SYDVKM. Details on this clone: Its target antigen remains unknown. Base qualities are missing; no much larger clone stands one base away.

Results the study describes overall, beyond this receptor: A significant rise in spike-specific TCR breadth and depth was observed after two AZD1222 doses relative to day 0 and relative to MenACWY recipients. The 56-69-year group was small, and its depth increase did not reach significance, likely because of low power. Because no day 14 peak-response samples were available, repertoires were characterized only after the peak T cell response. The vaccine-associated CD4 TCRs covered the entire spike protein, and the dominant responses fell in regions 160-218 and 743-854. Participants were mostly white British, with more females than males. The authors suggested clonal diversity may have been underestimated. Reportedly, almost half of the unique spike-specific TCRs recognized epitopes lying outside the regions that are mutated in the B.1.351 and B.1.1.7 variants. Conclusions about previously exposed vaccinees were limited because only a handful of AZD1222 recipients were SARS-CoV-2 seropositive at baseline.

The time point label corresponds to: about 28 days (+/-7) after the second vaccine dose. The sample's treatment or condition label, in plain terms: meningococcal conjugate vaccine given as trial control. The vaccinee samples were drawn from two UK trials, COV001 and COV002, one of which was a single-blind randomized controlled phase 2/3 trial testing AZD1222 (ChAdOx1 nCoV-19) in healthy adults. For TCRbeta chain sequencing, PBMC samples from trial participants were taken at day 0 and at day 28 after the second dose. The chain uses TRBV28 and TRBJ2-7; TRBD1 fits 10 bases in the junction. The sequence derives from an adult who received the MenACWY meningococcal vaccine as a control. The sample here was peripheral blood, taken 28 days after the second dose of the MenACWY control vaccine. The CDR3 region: CASSSGTGVYEQYF. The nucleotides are TGTGCCAGCAGTTCCGGGACAGGGGTCTACGAGCAGTACTTC.